This T cell receptor beta chain was documented in a study of blood T cells in healthy people across ages. A second PCR of about 7 to 11 cycles used a sample-barcoded 5' primer and a J-beta primer mix. Samples each returned at least 2.5 million CDR3-containing paired-end reads. From the 5' RACE reads, TCRdb called clonotypes with MiXCR, one entry per CDR3 protein. The profile covers 650,000 to 950,000 distinct CDR3 sequences, with under 45% appearing a single time and under 20% taken by the ten largest. This clonotype was detected a few times. The antigen remains undetermined. Study results and caveats: Roughly linear declines in TCR beta diversity per million T cells occurred with age.

Individuals who donated were healthy Caucasians from Russia aged roughly 6 to 90. The sample, around 10 milliliters of peripheral blood, was drawn from each donor. This TCR was recovered from a man in his sixties in good health. The sequenced sample consisted of blood.

The CDR3 DNA reads TGTGCCAGCACGGACAGTCCCTACGAGCAGTACTTC. Protein sequence: CASTDSPYEQYF. This chain links TRBV2 with TRBJ2-7; TRBD1 might be the D (6 bases). V gave up 7 bases and J gave up 2 bases, with 9 bases separating them. The CDR3 spans 12 residues. The germline V gene has CDR1 SNHLY and CDR2 FYNNEI.